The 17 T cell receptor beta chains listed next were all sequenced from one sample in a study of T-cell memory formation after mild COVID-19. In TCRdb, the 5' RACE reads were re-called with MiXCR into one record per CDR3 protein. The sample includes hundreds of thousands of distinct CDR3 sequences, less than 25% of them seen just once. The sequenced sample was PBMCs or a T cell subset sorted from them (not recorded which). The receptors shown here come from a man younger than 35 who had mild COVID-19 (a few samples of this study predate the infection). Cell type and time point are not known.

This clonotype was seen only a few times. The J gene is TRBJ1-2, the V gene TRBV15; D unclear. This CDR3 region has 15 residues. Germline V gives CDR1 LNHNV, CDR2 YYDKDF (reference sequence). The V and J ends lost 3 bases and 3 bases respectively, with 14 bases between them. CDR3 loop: CATSSLDGIYYGYTF. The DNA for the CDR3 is TGTGCCACCAGCAGTTTGGACGGAATTTACTATGGCTACACCTTC.

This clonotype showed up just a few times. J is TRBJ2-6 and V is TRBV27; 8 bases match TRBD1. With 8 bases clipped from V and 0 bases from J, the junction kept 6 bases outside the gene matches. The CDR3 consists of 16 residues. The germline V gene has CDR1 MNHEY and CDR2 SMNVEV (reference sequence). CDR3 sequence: CASGGQGSSGANVLTF. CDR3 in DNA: TGTGCCAGCGGCGGACAGGGAAGCTCTGGGGCCAACGTCCTGACTTTC.

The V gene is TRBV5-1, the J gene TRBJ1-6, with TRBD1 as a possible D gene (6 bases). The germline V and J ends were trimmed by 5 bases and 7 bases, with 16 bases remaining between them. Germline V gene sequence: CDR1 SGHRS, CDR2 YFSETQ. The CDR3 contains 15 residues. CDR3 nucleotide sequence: TGCGCCAGCAGTGCCGGGGACACAGAAAATTCACCCCTCCACTTT. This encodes CASSAGDTENSPLHF.

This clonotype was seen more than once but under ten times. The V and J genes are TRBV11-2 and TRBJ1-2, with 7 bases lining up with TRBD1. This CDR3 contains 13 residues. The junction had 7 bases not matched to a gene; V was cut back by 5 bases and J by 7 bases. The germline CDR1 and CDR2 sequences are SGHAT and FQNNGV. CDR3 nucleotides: TGTGCCAGCAGCCAAACAGGGGCCGCTGGCTACACCTTC. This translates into CASSQTGAAGYTF.

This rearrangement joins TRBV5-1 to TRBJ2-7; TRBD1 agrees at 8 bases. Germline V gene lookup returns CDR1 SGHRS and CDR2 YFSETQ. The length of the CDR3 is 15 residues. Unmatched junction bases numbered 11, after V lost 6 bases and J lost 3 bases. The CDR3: CASTPAGTGNYEQYF. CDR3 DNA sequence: TGCGCCAGCACTCCGGCCGGGACAGGCAACTACGAGCAGTACTTC.

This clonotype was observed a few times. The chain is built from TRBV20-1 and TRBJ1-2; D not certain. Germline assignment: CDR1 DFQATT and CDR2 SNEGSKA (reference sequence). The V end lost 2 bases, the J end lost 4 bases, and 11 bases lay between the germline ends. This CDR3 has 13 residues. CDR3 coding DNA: TGCAGTGCTAGATCACCCTTAGGCTATGGCTACACCTTC. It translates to CSARSPLGYGYTF.

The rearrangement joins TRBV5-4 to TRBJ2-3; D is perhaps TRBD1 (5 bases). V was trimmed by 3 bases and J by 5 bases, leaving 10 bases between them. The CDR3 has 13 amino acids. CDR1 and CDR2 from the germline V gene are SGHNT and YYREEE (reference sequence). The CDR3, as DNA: TGTGCCAGCAGCTCTAATCAGGGAGATACGCAGTATTTT. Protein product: CASSSNQGDTQYF.

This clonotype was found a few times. The CDR3 region has the DNA TGTGCCAGCAGCGCCGCGCAGGGGTCTTCCTACGAGCAGTACTTC. This encodes CASSAAQGSSYEQYF. The V and J genes are TRBV9 and TRBJ2-7; D possibly corresponds to TRBD1 (6 bases). V gave up 3 bases and J gave up 1 base, with 14 bases separating them. CDR3 length: 15 amino acids. The V gene's germline CDR1 is SGDLS and CDR2 YYNGEE.

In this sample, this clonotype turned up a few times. The CDR3 protein is CSALSSGVGHEQFF. In DNA form, the CDR3 reads TGCAGTGCTCTTTCTAGCGGGGTTGGGCACGAGCAGTTCTTC. The chain recombines TRBV20-1 with TRBJ2-1; 9 bases map to TRBD2. The V gene's germline CDR1 is DFQATT and CDR2 SNEGSKA (reference sequence). CDR3 size: 14 residues. V was clipped by 5 bases and J by 10 bases; unmatched bases: 12.

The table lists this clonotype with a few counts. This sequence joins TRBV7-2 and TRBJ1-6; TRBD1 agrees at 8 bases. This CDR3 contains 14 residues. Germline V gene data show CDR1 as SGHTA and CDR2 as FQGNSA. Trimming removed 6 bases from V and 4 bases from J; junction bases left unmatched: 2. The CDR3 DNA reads TGTGCCAGCAGGTGGACAGGGTATAATTCACCCCTCCACTTT. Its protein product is CASRWTGYNSPLHF.

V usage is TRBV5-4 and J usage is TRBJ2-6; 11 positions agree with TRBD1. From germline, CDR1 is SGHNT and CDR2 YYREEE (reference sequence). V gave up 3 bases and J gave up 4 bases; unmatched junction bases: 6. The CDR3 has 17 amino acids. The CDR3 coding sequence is TGTGCCAGCAGCTCAGGGGACAGGGGGTCCGGGGCCAACGTCCTGACTTTC. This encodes CASSSGDRGSGANVLTF.

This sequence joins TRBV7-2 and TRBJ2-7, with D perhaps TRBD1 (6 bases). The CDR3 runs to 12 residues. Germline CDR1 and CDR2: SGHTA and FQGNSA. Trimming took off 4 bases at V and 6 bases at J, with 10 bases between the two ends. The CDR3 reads CASSYDRTEQYF. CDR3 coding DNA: TGTGCCAGCAGCTACGACAGGACCGAGCAGTACTTC. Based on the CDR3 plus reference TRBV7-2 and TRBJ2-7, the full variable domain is GAGVSQSPSNKVTEKGKDVELRCDPISGHTALYWYRQSLGQGLEFLIYFQGNSAPDKSGLPSDRFSAERTGGSVSTLTIQRTQQEDSAVYLCASSYDRTEQYFGPGTRLTVT.

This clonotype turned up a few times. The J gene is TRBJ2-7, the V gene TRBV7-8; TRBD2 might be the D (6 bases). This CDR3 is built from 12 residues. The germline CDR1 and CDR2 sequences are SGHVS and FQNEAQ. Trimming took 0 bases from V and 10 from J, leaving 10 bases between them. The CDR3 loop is CASSLAGGPQYF. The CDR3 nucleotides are TGTGCCAGCAGCTTAGCGGGAGGCCCTCAGTACTTC.

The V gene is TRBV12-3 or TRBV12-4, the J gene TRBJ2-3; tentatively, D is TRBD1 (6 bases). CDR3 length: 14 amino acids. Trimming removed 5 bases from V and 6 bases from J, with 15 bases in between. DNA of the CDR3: TGTGCCAGCAGTCCTAAGACAGGCCCGGATACGCAGTATTTT. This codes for CASSPKTGPDTQYF.

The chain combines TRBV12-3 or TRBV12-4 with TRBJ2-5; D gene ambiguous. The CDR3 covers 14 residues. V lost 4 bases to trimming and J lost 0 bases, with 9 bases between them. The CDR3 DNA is TGTGCCAGCAGTTCGTGGGCGTACCAAGAGACCCAGTACTTC. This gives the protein CASSSWAYQETQYF.

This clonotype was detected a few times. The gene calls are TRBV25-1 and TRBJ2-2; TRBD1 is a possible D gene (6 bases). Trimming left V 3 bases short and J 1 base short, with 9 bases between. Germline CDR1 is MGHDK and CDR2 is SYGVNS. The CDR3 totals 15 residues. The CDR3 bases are TGTGCCAGCAGTGATTCGACAGGGAACACCGGGGAGCTGTTTTTT. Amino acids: CASSDSTGNTGELFF.

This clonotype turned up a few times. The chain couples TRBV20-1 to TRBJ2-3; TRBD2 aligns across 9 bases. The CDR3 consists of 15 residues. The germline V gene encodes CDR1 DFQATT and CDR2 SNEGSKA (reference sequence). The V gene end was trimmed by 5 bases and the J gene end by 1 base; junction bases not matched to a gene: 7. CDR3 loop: CSAQLVAGGTDTQYF. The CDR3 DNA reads TGCAGTGCTCAACTAGTAGCGGGGGGCACAGATACGCAGTATTTT.